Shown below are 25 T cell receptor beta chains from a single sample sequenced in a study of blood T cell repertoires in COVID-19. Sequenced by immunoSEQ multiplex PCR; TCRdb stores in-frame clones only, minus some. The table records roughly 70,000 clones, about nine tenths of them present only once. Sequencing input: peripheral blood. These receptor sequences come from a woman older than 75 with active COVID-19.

CDR3 sequence: CASSERRVPDTQYF. The CDR3 DNA follows: TGTGCCAGCAGTGAACGAAGAGTCCCAGATACGCAGTATTTT. The chain recombines TRBV2 with TRBJ2-3; no reliable D call. Trimming removed 2 bases at V and 4 bases at J, with 10 bases between. The CDR3 extends over 14 amino acids. The germline V gene encodes CDR1 SNHLY and CDR2 FYNNEI.

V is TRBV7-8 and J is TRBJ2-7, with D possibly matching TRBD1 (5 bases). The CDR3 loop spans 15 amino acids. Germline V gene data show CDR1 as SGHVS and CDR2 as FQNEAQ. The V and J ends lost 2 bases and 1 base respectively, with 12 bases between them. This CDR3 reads CASSLLGRLSYEQYF. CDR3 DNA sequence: TGTGCCAGCAGCTTATTGGGGCGGTTATCCTACGAGCAGTACTTC.

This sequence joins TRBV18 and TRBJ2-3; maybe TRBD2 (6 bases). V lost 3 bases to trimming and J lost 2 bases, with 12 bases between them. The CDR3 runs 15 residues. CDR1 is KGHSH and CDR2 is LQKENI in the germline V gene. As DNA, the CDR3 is TGTGCCAGCTCACCGATAGCGGCCAACACAGATACGCAGTATTTT. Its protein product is CASSPIAANTDTQYF.

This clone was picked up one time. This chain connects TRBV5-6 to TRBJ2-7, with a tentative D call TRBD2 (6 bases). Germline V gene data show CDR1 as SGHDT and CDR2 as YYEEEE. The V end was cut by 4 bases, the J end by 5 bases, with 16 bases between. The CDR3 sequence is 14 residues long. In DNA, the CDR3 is TGTGCCAGCAGCACGGGACTGACGGGGGACGAGCAGTACTTC. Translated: CASSTGLTGDEQYF.

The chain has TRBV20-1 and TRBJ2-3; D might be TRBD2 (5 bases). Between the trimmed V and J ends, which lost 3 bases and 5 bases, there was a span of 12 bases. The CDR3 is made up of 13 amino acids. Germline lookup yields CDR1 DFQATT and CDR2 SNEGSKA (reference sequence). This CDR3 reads CSASSGFGDTQYF. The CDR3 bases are TGCAGTGCTAGTTCGGGGTTCGGAGATACGCAGTATTTT.

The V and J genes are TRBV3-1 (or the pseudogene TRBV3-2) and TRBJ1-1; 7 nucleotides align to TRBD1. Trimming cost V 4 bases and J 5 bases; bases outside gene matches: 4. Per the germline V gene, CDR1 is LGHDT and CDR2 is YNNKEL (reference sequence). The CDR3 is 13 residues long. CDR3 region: CASSRGGGTEAFF. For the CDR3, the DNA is TGTGCCAGCAGCCGAGGGGGCGGAACTGAAGCTTTCTTT.

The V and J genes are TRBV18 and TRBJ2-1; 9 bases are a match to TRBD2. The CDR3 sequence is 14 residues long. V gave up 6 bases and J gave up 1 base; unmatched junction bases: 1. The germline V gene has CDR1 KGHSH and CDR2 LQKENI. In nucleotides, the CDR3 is TGTGCCAGCTCTAGCGGGAGTTCCTACAATGAGCAGTTCTTC. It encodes CASSSGSSYNEQFF.

The CDR3 coding sequence is TGCGCCAGCAGCCATTACAGCTCTGGAAACACCATATATTTT. Protein product: CASSHYSSGNTIYF. The chain joins TRBV4-1 to TRBJ1-3; D gene ambiguous. V dropped 3 bases and J dropped 0 bases, with 6 bases sitting between them. Germline lookup yields CDR1 MGHRA and CDR2 YSYEKL. This CDR3 spans 14 amino acids.

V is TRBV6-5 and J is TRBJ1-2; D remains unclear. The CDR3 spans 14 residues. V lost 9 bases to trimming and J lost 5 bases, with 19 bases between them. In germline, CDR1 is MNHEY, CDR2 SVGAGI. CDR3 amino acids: CARLTGSNKYGYTF. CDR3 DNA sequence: TGTGCCAGGCTTACGGGGAGTAACAAATATGGCTACACCTTC.

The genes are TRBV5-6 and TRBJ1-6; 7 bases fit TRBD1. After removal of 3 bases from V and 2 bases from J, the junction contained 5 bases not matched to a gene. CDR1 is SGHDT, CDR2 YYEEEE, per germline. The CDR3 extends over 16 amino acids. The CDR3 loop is CASSYRQGPYNSPLHF. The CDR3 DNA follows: TGTGCCAGCAGCTATCGACAGGGACCCTATAATTCACCCCTCCACTTT.

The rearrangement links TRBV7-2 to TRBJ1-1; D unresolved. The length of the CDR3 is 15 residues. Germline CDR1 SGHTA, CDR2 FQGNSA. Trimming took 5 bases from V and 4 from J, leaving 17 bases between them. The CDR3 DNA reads TGTGCCAGCAGCCCGCTCGGGAGTCCGGGCACTGAAGCTTTCTTT. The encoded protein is CASSPLGSPGTEAFF.

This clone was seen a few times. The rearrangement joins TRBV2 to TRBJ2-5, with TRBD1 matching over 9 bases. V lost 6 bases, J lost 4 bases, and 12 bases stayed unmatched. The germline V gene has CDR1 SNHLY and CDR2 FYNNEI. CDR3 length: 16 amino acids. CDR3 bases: TGTGCCAGCAGACCCATTGGGACAGGGCGGATAGAGACCCAGTACTTC. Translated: CASRPIGTGRIETQYF.

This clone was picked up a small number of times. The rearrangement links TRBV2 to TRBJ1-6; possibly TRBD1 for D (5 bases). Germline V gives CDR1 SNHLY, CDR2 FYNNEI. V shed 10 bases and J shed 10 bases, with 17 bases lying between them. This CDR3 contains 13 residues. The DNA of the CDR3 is TGTGCCATCCGCGAAGGGGTGGGGTCACCCCTCCACTTT. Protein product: CAIREGVGSPLHF.

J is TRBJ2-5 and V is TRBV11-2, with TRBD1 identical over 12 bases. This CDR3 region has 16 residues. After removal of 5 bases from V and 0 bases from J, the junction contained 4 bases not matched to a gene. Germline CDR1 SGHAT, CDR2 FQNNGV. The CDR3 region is CASSLGTGGHQETQYF. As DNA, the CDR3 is TGTGCCAGCAGCCTGGGGACAGGGGGCCACCAAGAGACCCAGTACTTC. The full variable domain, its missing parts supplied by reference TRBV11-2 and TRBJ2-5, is EAGVAQSPRYKIIEKRQSVAFWCNPISGHATLYWYQQILGQGPKLLIQFQNNGVVDDSQLPKDRFSAERLKGVDSTLKIQPAKLEDSAVYLCASSLGTGGHQETQYFGPGTRLLVL.

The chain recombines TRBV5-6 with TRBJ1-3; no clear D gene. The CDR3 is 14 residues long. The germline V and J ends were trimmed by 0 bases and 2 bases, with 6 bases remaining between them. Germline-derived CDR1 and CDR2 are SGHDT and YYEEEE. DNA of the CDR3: TGTGCCAGCAGCTTGGGGGGAGCTGGAAACACCATATATTTT. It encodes CASSLGGAGNTIYF.

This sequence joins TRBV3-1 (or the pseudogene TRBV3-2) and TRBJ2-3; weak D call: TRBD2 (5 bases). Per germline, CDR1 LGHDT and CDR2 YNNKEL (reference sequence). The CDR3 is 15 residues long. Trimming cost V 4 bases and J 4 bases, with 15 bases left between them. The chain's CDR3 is CASSLGGLAPDTQYF. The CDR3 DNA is TGTGCCAGCAGCCTGGGTGGGCTAGCCCCAGATACGCAGTATTTT.

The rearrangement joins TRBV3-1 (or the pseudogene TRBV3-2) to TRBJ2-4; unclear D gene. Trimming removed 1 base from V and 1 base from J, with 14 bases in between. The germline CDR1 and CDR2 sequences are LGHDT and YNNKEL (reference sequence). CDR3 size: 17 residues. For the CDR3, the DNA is TGTGCCAGCAGCCAAGTTGGCGGAGTTGGGGCCAAAAACATTCAGTACTTC. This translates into CASSQVGGVGAKNIQYF.

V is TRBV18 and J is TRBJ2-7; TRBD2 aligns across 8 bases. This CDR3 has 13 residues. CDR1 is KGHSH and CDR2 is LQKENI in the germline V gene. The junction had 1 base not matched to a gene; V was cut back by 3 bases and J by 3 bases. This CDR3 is CASSPGGGYEQYF. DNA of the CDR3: TGTGCCAGCTCACCCGGGGGGGGCTACGAGCAGTACTTC.

The CDR3 nucleotides read TGCGCCAGCAGCCCCCTTTTAACAGGGAACACCGGGGAGCTGTTTTTT. Protein: CASSPLLTGNTGELFF. The chain is built from TRBV4-1 and TRBJ2-2, with TRBD1 as a possible D gene (5 bases). In germline, CDR1 is MGHRA, CDR2 YSYEKL. CDR3 length: 16 amino acids. The V end lost 4 bases, the J end lost 1 base, and 13 bases lay between the germline ends.

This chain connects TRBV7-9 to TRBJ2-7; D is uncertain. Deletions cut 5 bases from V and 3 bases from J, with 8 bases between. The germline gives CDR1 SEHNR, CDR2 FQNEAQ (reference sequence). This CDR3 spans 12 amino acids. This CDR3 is CASSASDYEQYF. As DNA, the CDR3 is TGTGCCAGCAGCGCCTCAGACTACGAGCAGTACTTC.

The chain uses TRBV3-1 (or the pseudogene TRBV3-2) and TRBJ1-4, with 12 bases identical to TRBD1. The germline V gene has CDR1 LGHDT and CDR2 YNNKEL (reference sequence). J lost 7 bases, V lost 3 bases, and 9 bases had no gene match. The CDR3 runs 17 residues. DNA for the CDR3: TGTGCCAGCAGCCATTCGCCGGGACAGGGGGCGGGTGAAAAACTGTTTTTT. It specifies CASSHSPGQGAGEKLFF.

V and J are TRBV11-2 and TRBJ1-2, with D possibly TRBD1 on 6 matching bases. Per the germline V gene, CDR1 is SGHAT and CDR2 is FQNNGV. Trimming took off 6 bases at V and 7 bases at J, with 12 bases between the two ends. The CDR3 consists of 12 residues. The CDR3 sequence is CASSHRVAGYTF. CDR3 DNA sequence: TGTGCCAGCAGTCACAGGGTGGCTGGCTACACCTTC.

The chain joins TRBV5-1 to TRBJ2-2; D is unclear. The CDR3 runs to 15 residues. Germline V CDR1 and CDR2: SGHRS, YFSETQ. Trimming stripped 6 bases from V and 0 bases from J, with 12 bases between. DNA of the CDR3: TGCGCCAGCACTCACTACGGAGCGAACACCGGGGAGCTGTTTTTT. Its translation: CASTHYGANTGELFF.

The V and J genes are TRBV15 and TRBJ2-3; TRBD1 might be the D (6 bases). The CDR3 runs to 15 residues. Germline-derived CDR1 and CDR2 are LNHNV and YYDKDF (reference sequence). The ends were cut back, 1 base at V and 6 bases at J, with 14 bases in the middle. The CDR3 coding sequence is TGTGCCACCAGCAGAGGAGGGCAGGGGACCGATACGCAGTATTTT. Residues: CATSRGGQGTDTQYF.

DNA for the CDR3: TGTGCCAGTAGTATGGGCGGGAGAAGACAAGAGACCCAGTACTTC. It codes for CASSMGGRRQETQYF. V gene TRBV19 combines with J gene TRBJ2-5; 7 bases fit TRBD2. This CDR3 region has 15 residues. With 3 bases clipped from V and 2 bases from J, the junction kept 6 bases outside the gene matches. CDR1 is LNHDA, CDR2 SQIVND, per germline (reference sequence).